This T cell receptor beta chain was captured in a study of blood T cells in healthy people across ages. Study-wide findings and caveats: Among long-lived donors, naive CD4+ cells were more numerous and diversity higher than in aged donors.

Using a J-beta primer mix together with a sample-barcoded 5' primer, a second PCR was run for roughly 6 to 11 cycles. TCRdb fed the 5' RACE reads into MiXCR, producing one record per CDR3 protein. The table has hundreds of thousands of distinct CDR3 sequences, approximately 21% seen once. The germline gives CDR1 MNHNS, CDR2 SASEGT. V trimming: 6 bases; J trimming: 4 bases; junction bases outside the gene matches: 13. The CDR3 length is 16 residues. In its sample, this clonotype was seen a few times. Its antigen is unknown. Input material: blood. This clonotype originated in a man in his 70s in good health. V is TRBV6-1 and J is TRBJ2-5; 8 bases match TRBD2. CDR3 in DNA: TGTGCCAGCAGGACGGGGGGGCCTATAGAGAGAGAGACCCAGTACTTC. This gives the protein CASRTGGPIERETQYF.